This is a list of T cell receptor beta chains from one sample in a study of spatial heterogeneity in lung cancer. TCRdb independently ran MiXCR on the 5' RACE reads; one entry per CDR3 protein. The repertoire consists of around 45,000 distinct CDR3 sequences, with about 12% occurring once and the leading ten covering roughly 40%. This sample comprised PBMCs, obtained at surgery. These TCRs come from a female donor with early-stage non-small cell lung cancer. The CDR3 runs from the conserved cysteine through the conserved F or W. Fields, in order: CDR3 protein, CDR3 DNA, CDR3 length, D gene, clone size, J gene, V gene. A D gene is named only where the DNA matches it firmly. The listing skips clone size in some rows; elsewhere it reads once, few, many or a size class.

CDR3 protein: CASSLDGTAQETQYF
CDR3 DNA: TGCGCCAGCAGCTTGGATGGGACAGCCCAAGAGACCCAGTACTTC
CDR3 length: 15
D gene: TRBD1
clone size: -
J gene: TRBJ2-5
V gene: TRBV5-1

CDR3 protein: CASSPGTGLRDEQYF
CDR3 DNA: TGCGCCAGCAGCCCCGGGACAGGTTTGAGAGACGAGCAGTACTTC
CDR3 length: 15
D gene: TRBD1
clone size: many
J gene: TRBJ2-7
V gene: TRBV5-1

CDR3 protein: CASSEVDEQFF
CDR3 DNA: TGTGCCAGCAGTGAAGTGGATGAGCAGTTCTTC
CDR3 length: 11
D gene: -
clone size: -
J gene: TRBJ2-1
V gene: TRBV2

CDR3 protein: CASSKARGGNTEAFF
CDR3 DNA: TGTGCCAGCAGCAAAGCGCGTGGGGGAAACACTGAAGCTTTCTTT
CDR3 length: 15
D gene: -
clone size: few
J gene: TRBJ1-1
V gene: TRBV21-1

CDR3 protein: CASSPDREILYEQYF
CDR3 DNA: TGTGCCAGCAGCCCGGACAGGGAGATACTCTACGAGCAGTACTTC
CDR3 length: 15
D gene: TRBD1
clone size: many
J gene: TRBJ2-7
V gene: TRBV11-2

CDR3 protein: CASSLGRTYGQETQYF
CDR3 DNA: TGTGCCAGCAGTCTCGGGAGGACATACGGGCAAGAGACCCAGTACTTC
CDR3 length: 16
D gene: TRBD2
clone size: -
J gene: TRBJ2-5
V gene: TRBV12-3/TRBV12-4

CDR3 protein: CASRTQGGTDTQYF
CDR3 DNA: TGTGCCAGTAGAACCCAAGGGGGCACAGATACGCAGTATTTT
CDR3 length: 14
D gene: -
clone size: few
J gene: TRBJ2-3
V gene: TRBV19

CDR3 protein: CASSYGTARSFNEQFF
CDR3 DNA: TGTGCCAGCAGTTACGGGACAGCTCGGTCATTCAATGAGCAGTTCTTC
CDR3 length: 16
D gene: TRBD1
clone size: -
J gene: TRBJ2-1
V gene: TRBV6-6

CDR3 protein: CASIGGLLEQFF
CDR3 DNA: TGCGCCAGCATCGGAGGCCTTCTGGAGCAGTTCTTC
CDR3 length: 12
D gene: -
clone size: -
J gene: TRBJ2-1
V gene: TRBV10-2

CDR3 protein: CASSSGGIGYEQYF
CDR3 DNA: TGTGCCAGCAGTTCGGGGGGCATTGGTTACGAGCAGTACTTC
CDR3 length: 14
D gene: -
clone size: few
J gene: TRBJ2-7
V gene: TRBV12-3/TRBV12-4

CDR3 protein: CASSQDLGRTYEQYF
CDR3 DNA: TGCGCCAGCAGCCAAGATTTGGGCAGAACCTACGAGCAGTACTTC
CDR3 length: 15
D gene: -
clone size: -
J gene: TRBJ2-7
V gene: TRBV4-3

CDR3 protein: CSVAWGGVTDTQYF
CDR3 DNA: TGCAGCGTCGCCTGGGGGGGGGTCACAGATACGCAGTATTTT
CDR3 length: 14
D gene: TRBD2
clone size: few
J gene: TRBJ2-3
V gene: TRBV29-1

CDR3 protein: CASVSGGPGGAFF
CDR3 DNA: TGTGCCAGCGTGTCGGGGGGCCCCGGTGGCGCTTTCTTT
CDR3 length: 13
D gene: -
clone size: few
J gene: TRBJ1-1
V gene: TRBV12-3/TRBV12-4

CDR3 protein: CATIGQGRTEAFF
CDR3 DNA: TGTGCCACCATCGGACAGGGGCGCACTGAAGCTTTCTTT
CDR3 length: 13
D gene: TRBD1
clone size: -
J gene: TRBJ1-1
V gene: TRBV10-3

CDR3 protein: CASSFSAGHSYEQYF
CDR3 DNA: TGTGCCAGCAGCTTCTCAGCGGGACACTCCTACGAGCAGTACTTC
CDR3 length: 15
D gene: -
clone size: -
J gene: TRBJ2-7
V gene: TRBV5-5

CDR3 protein: CSARPGLPAETQYF
CDR3 DNA: TGCAGTGCTAGACCGGGACTACCAGCGGAGACCCAGTACTTC
CDR3 length: 14
D gene: TRBD2
clone size: many
J gene: TRBJ2-5
V gene: TRBV20-1

CDR3 protein: CASSQDLVREGYGDTF
CDR3 DNA: TGCGCCAGCAGCCAAGATCTGGTCAGGGAAGGATATGGCGACACCTTC
CDR3 length: 16
D gene: -
clone size: -
J gene: TRBJ1-2
V gene: TRBV4-1

CDR3 protein: CASSSQGPQYF
CDR3 DNA: TGTGCCAGCAGCTCGCAGGGTCCCCAGTACTTC
CDR3 length: 11
D gene: -
clone size: few
J gene: TRBJ2-5
V gene: TRBV11-2

CDR3 protein: CSARDLSSGGLETQYF
CDR3 DNA: TGCAGTGCTAGAGATCTATCTAGCGGGGGCCTCGAGACCCAGTACTTC
CDR3 length: 16
D gene: TRBD2
clone size: -
J gene: TRBJ2-5
V gene: TRBV20-1

CDR3 protein: CASSGTGGVQPQHF
CDR3 DNA: TGTGCCAGCAGTGGGACAGGGGGCGTTCAGCCCCAGCATTTT
CDR3 length: 14
D gene: TRBD1
clone size: many
J gene: TRBJ1-5
V gene: TRBV27

CDR3 protein: CASSLGEGSRNTGELFF
CDR3 DNA: TGTGCCAGCAGCTTAGGGGAAGGGTCCCGAAACACCGGGGAGCTGTTTTTT
CDR3 length: 17
D gene: -
clone size: few
J gene: TRBJ2-2
V gene: TRBV5-8

CDR3 protein: CASSGPYEQYF
CDR3 DNA: TGTGCCAGCAGTGGACCTTACGAGCAGTACTTC
CDR3 length: 11
D gene: -
clone size: few
J gene: TRBJ2-7
V gene: TRBV6-6

CDR3 protein: CASSFPGLVTGELFF
CDR3 DNA: TGTGCCAGCAGTTTTCCAGGGTTAGTCACCGGGGAGCTGTTTTTT
CDR3 length: 15
D gene: -
clone size: -
J gene: TRBJ2-2
V gene: TRBV12-3/TRBV12-4

CDR3 protein: CSVGQPRRGEQFF
CDR3 DNA: TGCAGCGTTGGGCAGCCGAGGCGGGGTGAGCAGTTCTTC
CDR3 length: 13
D gene: -
clone size: few
J gene: TRBJ2-1
V gene: TRBV29-1

CDR3 protein: CASSLGTGTDTQYF
CDR3 DNA: TGTGCCAGCAGCTTGGGGACAGGGACAGATACGCAGTATTTT
CDR3 length: 14
D gene: TRBD1
clone size: many
J gene: TRBJ2-3
V gene: TRBV7-3

CDR3 protein: CASSLDGGVGEQFF
CDR3 DNA: TGTGCCAGCAGCCTTGACGGGGGGGTCGGTGAGCAGTTCTTC
CDR3 length: 14
D gene: TRBD2
clone size: -
J gene: TRBJ2-1
V gene: TRBV6-5

CDR3 protein: CASSIQGRGPTDTQYF
CDR3 DNA: TGTGCCAGTAGTATTCAGGGCAGGGGGCCTACAGATACGCAGTATTTT
CDR3 length: 16
D gene: TRBD1
clone size: -
J gene: TRBJ2-3
V gene: TRBV19

CDR3 protein: CTSSFYRGPPRDEQYF
CDR3 DNA: TGCACCAGCAGCTTCTACAGGGGCCCGCCTAGGGACGAGCAGTACTTC
CDR3 length: 16
D gene: TRBD1
clone size: -
J gene: TRBJ2-7
V gene: TRBV5-1

CDR3 protein: CASSLAAVQETQYF
CDR3 DNA: TGCGCCAGCAGCTTGGCGGCGGTACAAGAGACCCAGTACTTC
CDR3 length: 14
D gene: -
clone size: -
J gene: TRBJ2-5
V gene: TRBV5-1

CDR3 protein: CASSLGDSGGSGGELFF
CDR3 DNA: TGTGCCAGCAGCTTAGGGGATAGCGGGGGCTCCGGGGGGGAGCTGTTTTTT
CDR3 length: 17
D gene: TRBD2
clone size: -
J gene: TRBJ2-2
V gene: TRBV7-2

CDR3 protein: CASSSLGGLEAFF
CDR3 DNA: TGTGCCAGCAGCTCTCTGGGGGGCCTAGAAGCTTTCTTT
CDR3 length: 13
D gene: -
clone size: few
J gene: TRBJ1-1
V gene: TRBV11-2